These T cell receptor beta chains were read from a single sample in a study of post-analysis software for immune sequencing data. TCRdb called the PCR reads again in MiXCR, with one record for every CDR3 protein. The data show about 540,000 distinct CDR3 sequences, with less than 40% seen just once and about 5.6% held by the top ten. The sequenced material came from blood. These receptors were collected from a girl under 18 with multiple sclerosis. The CDR3 runs from the conserved cysteine through the conserved F or W. A D gene is named only where the DNA matches it firmly. Clone size is stated in some rows and not others, as once, few, many or a class when expanded.

TRBD1	few	18	TRBJ1-5	TRBV7-6	CASSLGAVAGTVYQPQHF	TGTGCCAGCAGCTTAGGTGCCGTCGCCGGGACAGTTTATCAGCCCCAGCATTTT
TRBD1	.	15	TRBJ2-1	TRBV12-3/TRBV12-4	CASSWIGGLFYEQFF	TGTGCCAGCAGTTGGATAGGGGGCCTGTTCTATGAGCAGTTCTTC
.	few	14	TRBJ2-3	TRBV20-1	CSAREGLGTDTQYF	TGCAGTGCTAGAGAAGGGTTGGGTACAGATACGCAGTATTTT
TRBD2	.	16	TRBJ2-1	TRBV6-2/TRBV6-3	CASSLSERGGHNEQFF	TGTGCCAGCAGCCTTAGTGAGCGGGGGGGCCACAATGAGCAGTTCTTC
TRBD1	.	18	TRBJ1-4	TRBV6-5	CASSYPYDAYRGPEKLFF	TGTGCCAGCAGTTACCCATACGATGCCTACAGGGGGCCGGAAAAACTGTTTTTT
.	many	12	TRBJ1-2	TRBV7-9	CASSVQGYGYTF	TGTGCCAGCAGCGTACAGGGCTATGGCTACACCTTC
.	few	15	TRBJ2-7	TRBV25-1	CASSEAILGVYEQYF	TGTGCCAGCAGTGAGGCGATCCTTGGGGTTTACGAGCAGTACTTC
.	few	12	TRBJ1-2	TRBV6-5	CASSPRSYGYTF	TGTGCCAGCAGCCCCAGGAGCTATGGCTACACCTTC
.	.	14	TRBJ2-7	TRBV6-1	CASSERQISYEQYF	TGTGCCAGCAGTGAAAGGCAGATCTCCTACGAGCAGTACTTC
.	few	13	TRBJ1-5	TRBV18	CASADSGNQPQHF	TGTGCCAGCGCTGACAGTGGCAATCAGCCCCAGCATTTT
.	few	14	TRBJ1-1	TRBV5-1	CASSSQGGNTEAFF	TGCGCCAGCAGCTCGCAGGGAGGGAACACTGAAGCTTTCTTT
.	few	17	TRBJ1-5	TRBV20-1	CSARDAPPWVINQPQHF	TGCAGTGCTAGAGACGCCCCACCGTGGGTCATCAATCAGCCCCAGCATTTT
.	few	10	TRBJ2-5	TRBV2	CASKKETQYF	TGTGCCAGCAAAAAGGAGACCCAGTACTTC
TRBD2	few	13	TRBJ2-3	TRBV10-3	CATLAGSTDTQYF	TGTGCCACCTTAGCGGGAAGCACAGATACGCAGTATTTT
TRBD2	.	15	TRBJ2-3	TRBV29-1	CSVEGGGIRTDTQYF	TGCAGCGTTGAAGGGGGGGGGATACGCACAGATACGCAGTATTTT
.	.	14	TRBJ2-2	TRBV5-1	CAGRGQPNTGELFF	TGCGCCGGGAGGGGACAGCCGAACACCGGGGAGCTGTTTTTT
.	.	16	TRBJ1-5	TRBV21-1	CASSKEGGNSNQPQHF	TGTGCCAGCAGCAAAGAGGGAGGGAATAGCAATCAGCCCCAGCATTTT
TRBD1	.	16	TRBJ2-2	TRBV5-1	CASSLAGTAYTGELFF	TGCGCCAGCAGCTTGGCCGGGACAGCCTACACCGGGGAGCTGTTTTTT
TRBD2	.	15	TRBJ2-1	TRBV5-1	CASSSGLAVHNEQFF	TGCGCCAGCAGCTCGGGACTAGCGGTCCACAATGAGCAGTTCTTC
TRBD1	few	16	TRBJ1-1	TRBV12-3/TRBV12-4	CASSIRLEGAGSEAFF	TGTGCCAGCAGCATACGCTTAGAGGGGGCAGGTTCTGAAGCTTTCTTT
TRBD1	.	14	TRBJ2-7	TRBV20-1	CRARPRDSSYEQYF	TGCAGAGCTAGACCTCGGGACAGCTCCTACGAGCAGTACTTC
.	few	14	TRBJ2-1	TRBV7-3	CASSPGTVGNEQFF	TGTGCCAGCAGCCCCGGGACGGTTGGGAATGAGCAGTTCTTC